What follows are 17 T cell receptor beta chains derived from one specimen sequenced in a study of cytomegalovirus exposure and HLA in healthy donors. Vbeta (60) and Jbeta (13) primers were used in the PCR. Data came from immunoSEQ multiplex PCR; TCRdb stores just in-frame clones and leaves some out. Recorded for this sample: 150,000 or so clones. Material for sequencing was PBMCs. These receptors were obtained from a man between 18 and 29 years old in good health and CMV-seronegative.

This rearrangement joins TRBV7-8 to TRBJ1-3; D may be TRBD1 (6 bases). V lost 5 bases, J lost 3 bases, and 20 bases lay in between. CDR3 length equals 17 residues. Germline CDR1 SGHVS, CDR2 FQNEAQ. For the CDR3, the DNA is TGTGCCAGCAGCACGCGAGGGGGATTAGGGAGTGGAAACACCATATATTTT. The encoded protein is CASSTRGGLGSGNTIYF.

CDR3 protein: CASSYSGLLGAFF. Written as DNA, the CDR3 is TGTGCCAGCAGTTACTCGGGGCTTCTGGGGGCTTTCTTT. The chain uses TRBV6-6 and TRBJ1-1, with D possibly matching TRBD1 (5 bases). CDR1 and CDR2 (germline): MNHNY, SVGAGI (reference sequence). The CDR3 is 13 amino acids. Trimming took off 0 bases at V and 11 bases at J, with 13 bases between the two ends.

This sequence joins TRBV27 and TRBJ2-2; D might be TRBD2 (5 bases). The germline CDR1 and CDR2 sequences are MNHEY and SMNVEV (reference sequence). The length of the CDR3 is 14 residues. The V end lost 2 bases, the J end lost 7 bases, and 11 bases lay between the germline ends. The DNA of the CDR3 is TGTGCCAGCAGTTTAGTGAGGGCTAGCGGGGAGCTGTTTTTT. Translation: CASSLVRASGELFF.

V is TRBV25-1 and J is TRBJ2-5; D may be TRBD1 (5 bases). This CDR3 has 15 residues. In germline, CDR1 is MGHDK, CDR2 SYGVNS. The ends were cut back, 5 bases at V and 5 bases at J, with 18 bases in the middle. The CDR3 DNA reads TGTGCCAGCAGTACATGGGGCGAGGTTGGGGAGACCCAGTACTTC. This encodes CASSTWGEVGETQYF.

The rearrangement joins TRBV4-3 to TRBJ2-1, with TRBD2 matching 13 bases. The V segment lost 4 bases and the J segment 9 bases; nucleotides outside the gene matches: 9. The length of the CDR3 is 16 residues. Germline V lookup: CDR1 LGHNA, CDR2 YSLEER. CDR3 sequence: CASSPTGTSGIIEQFF. CDR3 sequence (DNA): TGCGCCAGCAGCCCGACCGGGACTAGCGGGATAATTGAGCAGTTCTTC.

V usage is TRBV19 and J usage is TRBJ2-1; D is perhaps TRBD2 (5 bases). Germline V CDR1 and CDR2: LNHDA, SQIVND (reference sequence). The V end was cut by 3 bases, the J end by 8 bases, with 14 bases between. The CDR3 spans 14 residues. DNA for the CDR3: TGTGCCAGTAGTATTAAAGGCGGGCCTTATGAGCAGTTCTTC. It is translated as CASSIKGGPYEQFF.

The V call is TRBV7-8, the J call TRBJ2-7; D is perhaps TRBD1 (5 bases). The CDR3 runs 16 residues. Trimming pared 3 bases from V and 0 bases from J, leaving 15 bases between. CDR1 is SGHVS, CDR2 FQNEAQ, per germline. The CDR3 coding sequence is TGTGCCAGCAGCTTCTTATCCGGACACAACTCCTACGAGCAGTACTTC. This codes for CASSFLSGHNSYEQYF. The variable domain in full, with the rest retrieved from reference TRBV7-8 and TRBJ2-7, is GAGVSQSPRYKVAKRGQDVALRCDPISGHVSLFWYQQALGQGPEFLTYFQNEAQLDKSGLPSDRFFAERPEGSVSTLKIQRTQQEDSAVYLCASSFLSGHNSYEQYFGPGTRLTVT.

The chain combines TRBV27 with TRBJ2-7; TRBD2 agrees at 10 bases. Per germline, CDR1 MNHEY and CDR2 SMNVEV (reference sequence). The ends lost 2 bases at V and 6 bases at J; junction bases unmatched: 7. The CDR3 covers 15 residues. The CDR3 region is CASSLASGRSSEQYF. In DNA form, the CDR3 reads TGTGCCAGCAGTTTAGCTAGCGGGAGATCTTCCGAGCAGTACTTC.

The chain recombines TRBV14 with TRBJ2-7, with 7 bases identical to TRBD1. The germline V gene encodes CDR1 SGHDN and CDR2 FVKESK. Trimming at V came to 5 bases and at J to 2 bases, leaving 6 bases not matched to a gene. The CDR3 is 14 residues long. CDR3 DNA sequence: TGTGCCAGCAGCTTAAGGACAGGCACCTACGAGCAGTACTTC. Protein product: CASSLRTGTYEQYF.

V and J are TRBV7-9 and TRBJ2-7, with D possibly TRBD1 on 5 matching bases. Trimming stripped 0 bases from V and 4 bases from J, with 19 bases between. Germline V lookup: CDR1 SEHNR, CDR2 FQNEAQ (reference sequence). The CDR3 has 17 residues. Here the CDR3 DNA reads TGTGCCAGCAGCTTAGCACAAGGTCGACAGAAACCTTACGAGCAGTACTTC. This translates into CASSLAQGRQKPYEQYF.

The chain recombines TRBV7-2 with TRBJ2-3; weak D call: TRBD1 (7 bases). The CDR3 loop spans 16 amino acids. V was cut by 6 bases and J by 3 bases, with 19 bases left in between. Per the germline V gene, CDR1 is SGHTA and CDR2 is FQGNSA. This CDR3 reads CASRAQGGVTTDTQYF. DNA for the CDR3: TGTGCCAGCAGGGCCCAGGGGGGCGTTACTACAGATACGCAGTATTTT.

Here the CDR3 DNA reads TGTGCCAGCAGCCATGGCCGGACAGCTTACGAGCAGTACTTC. Residues: CASSHGRTAYEQYF. The J gene is TRBJ2-7, the V gene TRBV7-2, with D tentatively TRBD1 (6 bases). This CDR3 contains 14 residues. The ends were cut back, 5 bases at V and 4 bases at J, with 15 bases in the middle. Germline CDR1 reads SGHTA; CDR2 reads FQGNSA. Based on the CDR3 plus reference TRBV7-2 and TRBJ2-7, the full variable domain is GAGVSQSPSNKVTEKGKDVELRCDPISGHTALYWYRQSLGQGLEFLIYFQGNSAPDKSGLPSDRFSAERTGGSVSTLTIQRTQQEDSAVYLCASSHGRTAYEQYFGPGTRLTVT.

The J gene is TRBJ2-2, the V gene TRBV7-8; 11 nucleotides match TRBD2. This CDR3 has 16 amino acids. Per germline, CDR1 SGHVS and CDR2 FQNEAQ. The ends lost 2 bases at V and 5 bases at J; junction bases unmatched: 4. CDR3 sequence reads: CASSLRVAGGTGELFF. The DNA of the CDR3 is TGTGCCAGCAGCTTAAGGGTAGCGGGAGGGACCGGGGAGCTGTTTTTT.

V gene TRBV11-2 combines with J gene TRBJ2-7, with TRBD1 matching 8 bases. The CDR3 covers 16 residues. The V gene's germline CDR1 is SGHAT and CDR2 FQNNGV. With 4 bases clipped from V and 2 bases from J, the junction kept 10 bases outside the gene matches. CDR3 loop: CASSSDRAVQPYEQYF. For the CDR3, the DNA is TGTGCCAGCAGCTCGGACAGGGCAGTACAACCCTACGAGCAGTACTTC. Combining the CDR3 with reference TRBV11-2 and TRBJ2-7 gives the whole variable domain EAGVAQSPRYKIIEKRQSVAFWCNPISGHATLYWYQQILGQGPKLLIQFQNNGVVDDSQLPKDRFSAERLKGVDSTLKIQPAKLEDSAVYLCASSSDRAVQPYEQYFGPGTRLTVT.

J is TRBJ2-2 and V is TRBV27; maybe TRBD1 (6 bases). Germline V gives CDR1 MNHEY, CDR2 SMNVEV (reference sequence). Trimming left V 0 bases short and J 4 bases short, with 9 bases between. CDR3 length: 15 residues. The CDR3 region is CASSLSGAITGELFF. The CDR3 DNA reads TGTGCCAGCAGTTTATCGGGGGCGATCACCGGGGAGCTGTTTTTT.

The rearrangement links TRBV2 to TRBJ2-3; possibly TRBD2 for D (7 bases). Trimming shortened V by 11 bases and J by 4 bases, and 16 bases separated the two germline ends. The CDR3 totals 13 residues. CDR1 is SNHLY, CDR2 FYNNEI, per germline. The CDR3 sequence is CARGMGGPDTQYF. DNA for the CDR3: TGTGCCCGGGGGATGGGGGGGCCAGATACGCAGTATTTT.

V and J are TRBV7-2 and TRBJ1-1; D unresolved. This CDR3 is 13 amino acids long. V was trimmed by 3 bases and J by 4 bases, leaving 9 bases between them. The germline V gene has CDR1 SGHTA and CDR2 FQGNSA. Written as DNA, the CDR3 is TGTGCCAGCAGCTTGTCCGGGGTCACTGAAGCTTTCTTT. The encoded protein is CASSLSGVTEAFF.